This TCR beta chain was recorded in a study of identical twins. In the case of this clonotype: The antigen remains unidentified.

Template switching introduced a universal primer site, and the cDNA bore unique molecular identifiers. TCRdb itself ran the 5' RACE reads through MiXCR, one entry per CDR3 protein. This table has 240,000 or so distinct CDR3 sequences, about 11% appearing once. Study-wide points: Invariant T cells like MAIT and iNKT could partly confound the zero-insertion analyses. The more abundant beta clonotypes in cord blood had fewer insertions, and memory repertoires did not show this.

Sequencing was done on a sample of memory T cells sorted from blood. The source of this sequence is a man over 45 in good health.

The CDR3, as DNA: TGTGCCAGCAGCCAGGGGGAATTGGGCAATCAGCCCCAGCATTTT. Protein product: CASSQGELGNQPQHF. The chain recombines TRBV3-1 with TRBJ1-5; weak D call: TRBD1 (5 bases). V lost 3 bases, J lost 2 bases, and 11 bases lay in between. CDR3 length: 15 amino acids. Germline-derived CDR1 and CDR2 are LGHDT and YNNKEL (reference sequence).